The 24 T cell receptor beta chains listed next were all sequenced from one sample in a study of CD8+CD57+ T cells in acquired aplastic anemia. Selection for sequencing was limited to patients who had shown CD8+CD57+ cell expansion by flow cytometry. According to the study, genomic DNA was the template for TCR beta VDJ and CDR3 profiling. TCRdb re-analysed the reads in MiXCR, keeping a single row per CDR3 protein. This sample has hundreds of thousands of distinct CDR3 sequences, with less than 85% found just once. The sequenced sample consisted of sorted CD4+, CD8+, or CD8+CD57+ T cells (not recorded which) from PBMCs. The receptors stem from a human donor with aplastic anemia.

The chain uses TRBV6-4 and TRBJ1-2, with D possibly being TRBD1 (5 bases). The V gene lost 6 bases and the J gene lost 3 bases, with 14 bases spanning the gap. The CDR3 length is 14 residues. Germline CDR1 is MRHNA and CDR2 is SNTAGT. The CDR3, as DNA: TGTGCCAGCAGGACACCGGGACGGTACTATGGCTACACCTTC. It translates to CASRTPGRYYGYTF.

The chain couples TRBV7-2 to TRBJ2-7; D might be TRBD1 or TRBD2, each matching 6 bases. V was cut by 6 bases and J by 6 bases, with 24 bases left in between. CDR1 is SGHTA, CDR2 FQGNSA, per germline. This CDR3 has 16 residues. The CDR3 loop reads CASSTPGRGHHAEQYV. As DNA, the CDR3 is TGTGCCAGCAGTACACCGGGACGGGGGCACCATGCCGAGCAGTACGTC.

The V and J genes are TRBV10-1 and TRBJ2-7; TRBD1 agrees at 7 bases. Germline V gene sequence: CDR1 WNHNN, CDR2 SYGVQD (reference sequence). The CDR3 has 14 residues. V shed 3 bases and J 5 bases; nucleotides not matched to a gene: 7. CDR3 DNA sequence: TGCGCCAGCAGTGATAACGACAGGGCGGACGAGCAGTACGTC. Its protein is CASSDNDRADEQYV.

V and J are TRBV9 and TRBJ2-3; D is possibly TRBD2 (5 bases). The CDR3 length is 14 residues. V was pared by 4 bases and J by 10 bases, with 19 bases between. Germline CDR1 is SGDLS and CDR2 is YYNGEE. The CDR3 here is CASSLAVDSYAQYF. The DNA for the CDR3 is TGTGCCAGCAGCCTAGCCGTGGACTCCTACGCGCAGTATTTT.

CDR3 DNA sequence: TGTGCCAGCAGCTCAGACGGACGGAGCACAGATACCCACTTT. It is translated as CASSSDGRSTDTHF. The chain couples TRBV9 to TRBJ1-6, with D unresolved. Germline CDR1 is SGDLS and CDR2 is YYNGEE. The CDR3 covers 14 residues. With 4 bases removed from V and 18 bases from J, the gap between germline ends came to 23 bases. Variable domain in full (rest from reference TRBV9 and TRBJ1-6): DSGVTQTPKHLITATGQRVTLRCSPRSGDLSVYWYQQSLDQGLQFLIQYYNGEERAKGNILERFSAQQFPDLHSELNLSSLELGDSALYFCASSSDGRSTDTHFGNGTRLTVT.

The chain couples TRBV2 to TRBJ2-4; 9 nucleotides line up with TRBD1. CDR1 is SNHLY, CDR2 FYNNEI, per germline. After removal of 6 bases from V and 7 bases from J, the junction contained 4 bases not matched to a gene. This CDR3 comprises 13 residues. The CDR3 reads CASSGQGLNIQYF. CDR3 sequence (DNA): TGTGCCAGCAGCGGACAGGGGCTGAACATTCAGTACTTC.

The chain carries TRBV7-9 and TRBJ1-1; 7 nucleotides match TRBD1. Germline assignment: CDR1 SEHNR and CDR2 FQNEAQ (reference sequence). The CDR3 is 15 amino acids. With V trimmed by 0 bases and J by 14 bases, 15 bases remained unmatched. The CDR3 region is CASSLAGTDGANVFF. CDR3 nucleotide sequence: TGTGCCAGCAGCTTAGCGGGGACAGACGGGGCCAACGTCTTCTTT.

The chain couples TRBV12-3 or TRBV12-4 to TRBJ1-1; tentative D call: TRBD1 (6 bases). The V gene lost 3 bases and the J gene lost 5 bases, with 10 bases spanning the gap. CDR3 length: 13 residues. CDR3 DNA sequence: TGTGCCAGCAGTTTGGGGGGCACTACTGAAGCTTTCTTT. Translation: CASSLGGTTEAFF.

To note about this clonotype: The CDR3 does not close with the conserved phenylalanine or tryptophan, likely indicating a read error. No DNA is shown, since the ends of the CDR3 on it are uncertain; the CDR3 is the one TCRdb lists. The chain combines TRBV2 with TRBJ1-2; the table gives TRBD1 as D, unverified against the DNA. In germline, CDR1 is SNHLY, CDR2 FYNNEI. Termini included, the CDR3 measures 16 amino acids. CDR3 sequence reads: CASSSRDRGSEYFGTG.

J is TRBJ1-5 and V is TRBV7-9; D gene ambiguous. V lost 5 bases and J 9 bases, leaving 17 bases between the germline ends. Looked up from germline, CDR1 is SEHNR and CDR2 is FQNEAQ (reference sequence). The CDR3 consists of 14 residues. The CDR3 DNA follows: TGTGCCAGCAGCGAGTCGTATAGCGATCGGCCCCAGCATTTT. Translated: CASSESYSDRPQHF.

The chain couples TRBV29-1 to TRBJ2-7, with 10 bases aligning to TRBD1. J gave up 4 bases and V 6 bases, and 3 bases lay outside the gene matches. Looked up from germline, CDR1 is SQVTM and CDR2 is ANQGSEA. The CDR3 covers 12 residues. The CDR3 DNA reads TGCAGCGTAGGACAGGGGGGATACGAGCAGTACTTC. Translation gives CSVGQGGYEQYF.

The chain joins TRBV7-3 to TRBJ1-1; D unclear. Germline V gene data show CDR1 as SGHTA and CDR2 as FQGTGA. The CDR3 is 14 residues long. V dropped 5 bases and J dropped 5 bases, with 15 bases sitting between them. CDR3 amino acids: CASSLGRGETEAFF. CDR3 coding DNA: TGTGCCAGCAGCCTCGGCCGCGGGGAAACTGAAGCTTTCTTT.

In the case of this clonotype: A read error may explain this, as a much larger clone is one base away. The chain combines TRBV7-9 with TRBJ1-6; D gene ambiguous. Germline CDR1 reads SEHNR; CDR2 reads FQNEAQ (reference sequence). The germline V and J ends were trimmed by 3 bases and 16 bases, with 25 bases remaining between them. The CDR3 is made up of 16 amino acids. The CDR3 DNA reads TGTGCCAGCAGCTTTGAAAGAAGCGGGGAGAGCGATGAGCTCCACTTT. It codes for CASSFERSGESDELHF.

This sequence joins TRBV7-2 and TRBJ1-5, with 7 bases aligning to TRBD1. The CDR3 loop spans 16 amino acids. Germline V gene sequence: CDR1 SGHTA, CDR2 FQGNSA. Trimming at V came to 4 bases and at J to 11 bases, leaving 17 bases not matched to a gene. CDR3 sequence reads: CASSYTCGDSNGSQHF. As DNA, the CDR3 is TGTGCCAGCAGCTATACCTGCGGGGACAGCAATGGGTCCCAGCATTTT.

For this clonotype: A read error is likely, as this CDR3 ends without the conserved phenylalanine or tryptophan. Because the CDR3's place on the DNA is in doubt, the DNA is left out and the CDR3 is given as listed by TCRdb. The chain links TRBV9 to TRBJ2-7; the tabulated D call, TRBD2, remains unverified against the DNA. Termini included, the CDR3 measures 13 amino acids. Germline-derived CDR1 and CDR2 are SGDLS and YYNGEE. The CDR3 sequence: CASSLRRPSEQCI.

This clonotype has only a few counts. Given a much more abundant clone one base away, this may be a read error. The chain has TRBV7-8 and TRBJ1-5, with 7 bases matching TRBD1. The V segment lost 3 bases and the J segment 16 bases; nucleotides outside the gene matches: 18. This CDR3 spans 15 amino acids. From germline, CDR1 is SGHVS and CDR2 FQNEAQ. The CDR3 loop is CASSFHPAGTALSHF. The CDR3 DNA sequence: TGTGCCAGCAGCTTTCATCCAGCCGGGACAGCCCTTTCCCATTTT.

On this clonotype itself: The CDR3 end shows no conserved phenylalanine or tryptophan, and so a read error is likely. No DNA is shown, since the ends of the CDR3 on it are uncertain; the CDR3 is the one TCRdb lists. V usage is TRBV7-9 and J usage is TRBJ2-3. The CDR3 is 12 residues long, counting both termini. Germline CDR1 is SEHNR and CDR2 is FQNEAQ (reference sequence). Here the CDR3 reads CASGVGSDGEYY.

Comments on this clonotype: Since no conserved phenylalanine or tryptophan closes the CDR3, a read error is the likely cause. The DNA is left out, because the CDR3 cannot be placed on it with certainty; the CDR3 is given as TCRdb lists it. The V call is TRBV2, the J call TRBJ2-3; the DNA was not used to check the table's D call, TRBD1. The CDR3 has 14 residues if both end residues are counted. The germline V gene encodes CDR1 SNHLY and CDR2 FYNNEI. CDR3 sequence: CASSIAGGRAAPEA.

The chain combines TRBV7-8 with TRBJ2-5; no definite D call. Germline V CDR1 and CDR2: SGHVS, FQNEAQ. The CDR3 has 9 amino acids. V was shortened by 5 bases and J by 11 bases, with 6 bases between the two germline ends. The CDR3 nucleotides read TGTGCCAGCAGCCGGACGCAGTACTTC. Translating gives CASSRTQYF.

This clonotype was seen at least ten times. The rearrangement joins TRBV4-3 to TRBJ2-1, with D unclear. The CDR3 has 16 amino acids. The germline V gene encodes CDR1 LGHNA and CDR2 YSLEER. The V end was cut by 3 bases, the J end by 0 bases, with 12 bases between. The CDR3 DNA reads TGCGCCAGCAGCCACTTAGAGGCCAGCTCCTACAATGAGCAGTTCTTC. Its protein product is CASSHLEASSYNEQFF.

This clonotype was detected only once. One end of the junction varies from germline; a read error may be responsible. This chain's CDR3 is CATSAGSSHGYKYF. The CDR3 DNA follows: TGTGCCACCAGCGCGGGCTCCAGCCATGGGTACAAGTACTTC. The chain recombines TRBV7-9 with TRBJ2-5; possible D gene TRBD2, 5 bases. This CDR3 comprises 14 residues. Germline V lookup: CDR1 SEHNR, CDR2 FQNEAQ (reference sequence).

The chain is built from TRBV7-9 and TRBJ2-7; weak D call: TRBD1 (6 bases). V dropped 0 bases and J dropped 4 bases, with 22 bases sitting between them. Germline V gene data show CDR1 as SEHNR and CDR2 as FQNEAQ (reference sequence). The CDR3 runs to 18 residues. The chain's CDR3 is CASSLAPTGTQYFYEQYV. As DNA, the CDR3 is TGTGCCAGCAGCTTAGCCCCCACAGGGACACAGTATTTTTACGAGCAGTACGTC.

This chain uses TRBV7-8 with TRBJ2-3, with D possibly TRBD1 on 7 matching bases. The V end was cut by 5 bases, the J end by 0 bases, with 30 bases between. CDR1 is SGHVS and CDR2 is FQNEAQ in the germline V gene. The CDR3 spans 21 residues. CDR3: CASSQGGGNGQLDPSTDTQYF. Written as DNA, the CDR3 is TGTGCCAGCAGCCAGGGGGGCGGAAACGGTCAGTTGGACCCTAGCACAGATACGCAGTATTTT.

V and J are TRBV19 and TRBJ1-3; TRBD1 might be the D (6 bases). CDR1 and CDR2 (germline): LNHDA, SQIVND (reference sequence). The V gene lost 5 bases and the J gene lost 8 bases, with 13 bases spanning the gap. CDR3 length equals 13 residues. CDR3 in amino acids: CASSGGYGDTIYF. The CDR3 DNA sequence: TGTGCCAGTAGTGGGGGCTATGGCGACACCATATATTTT.